The rows below give T cell receptor beta chains drawn from one sample of a study of blood T cell repertoires in COVID-19. Profiled with immunoSEQ multiplex PCR; TCRdb holds only in-frame clones, not every one. The table has 300,000 to 350,000 clones, 65% to 90% seen once. Sequencing used PBMCs or T cells enriched from blood (not recorded which). Receptor source: a woman between 35 and 50 years old with acute COVID-19. Both conserved end residues are part of each CDR3. D genes are given only for firm matches. Size values are once, few and many counts, or a class for expanded clones, and some rows have none.

v_call	cdr3_length	clone_size	d_call	j_call	cdr3_aa	cdr3_nt
TRBV3-1/TRBV3-2	16	.	TRBD2	TRBJ2-7	CASSQDLGLANYEQYF	TGTGCCAGCAGCCAAGATCTTGGACTAGCCAACTACGAGCAGTACTTC
TRBV5-5	17	.	.	TRBJ1-6	CASSSTDRGSYNSPLHF	TGTGCCAGCAGCTCTACCGACAGAGGCTCCTATAATTCACCCCTCCACTTT
TRBV18	16	.	TRBD1	TRBJ1-6	CASSPRVDRVDSPLHF	TGTGCCAGCTCACCTAGGGTCGACAGGGTGGATTCACCCCTCCACTTT
TRBV7-2	13	.	.	TRBJ1-2	CASSLGHFYGYTF	TGTGCCAGCAGCTTAGGACATTTCTATGGCTACACCTTC
TRBV24-1	14	few	.	TRBJ1-2	CATSGTPEGLGYTF	TGTGCCACCAGCGGTACGCCTGAGGGTCTTGGCTACACCTTC
TRBV7-8	13	.	.	TRBJ1-2	CASSRASIYGYTF	TGTGCCAGCAGCCGCGCCTCTATTTATGGCTACACCTTC
TRBV11-2	16	.	TRBD1	TRBJ1-5	CASSYATGGLNQPQHF	TGTGCCAGCAGCTACGCGACAGGGGGTTTGAATCAGCCCCAGCATTTT
TRBV5-4	16	.	.	TRBJ1-6	CASSSGKDSYNSPLHF	TGTGCCAGCAGTTCAGGGAAAGACTCCTATAATTCACCCCTCCACTTT
TRBV7-2	14	.	.	TRBJ1-3	CASSSRQSGNTIYF	TGTGCCAGCAGCTCCCGACAGTCAGGAAACACCATATATTTT
TRBV10-3	15	.	TRBD1	TRBJ1-6	CAISETGTGASPLHF	TGTGCCATCAGTGAAACCGGGACAGGGGCTTCACCCCTCCACTTT
TRBV19	13	.	.	TRBJ1-2	CAEAAELCLCYTF	TGTGCCGAGGCGGCCGAATTATGCCTATGCTACACCTTC
TRBV4-2	17	.	TRBD2	TRBJ2-2	CASSQGFAGGDTGELFF	TGTGCCAGCAGCCAAGGGTTCGCGGGGGGGGACACCGGGGAGCTGTTTTTT
TRBV6-2/TRBV6-3	13	.	.	TRBJ1-5	CASSLQTGSPQHF	TGTGCCAGCAGCCTTCAAACAGGGTCGCCCCAGCATTTT
TRBV6-6	13	once	.	TRBJ1-2	CASSYGQGDGYTF	TGTGCCAGCAGTTACGGGCAGGGTGATGGCTACACCTTC
TRBV5-5	16	.	.	TRBJ1-4	CASSLTPTATNEKLFF	TGTGCCAGCAGCTTGACCCCGACAGCAACTAATGAAAAACTGTTTTTT
TRBV11-2	14	.	.	TRBJ1-1	CASSLGRQNTEAFF	TGTGCCAGCAGCTTAGGGCGGCAAAACACTGAAGCTTTCTTT
TRBV7-2	13	.	.	TRBJ2-3	CASSLNVVDTQYF	TGTGCCAGCAGCTTAAACGTAGTTGATACGCAGTATTTT
TRBV7-4	16	.	TRBD1	TRBJ1-5	CASSQRVRGLNQPQHF	TGTGCCAGCAGTCAGAGGGTCAGGGGGCTTAATCAGCCCCAGCATTTT
TRBV27	15	.	TRBD1	TRBJ2-7	CASSLSIGTGVEQYF	TGTGCCAGCAGTCTAAGCATTGGGACAGGGGTCGAGCAGTACTTC
TRBV5-4	15	.	TRBD2	TRBJ2-2	CASSLRAGGTGELFF	TGTGCCAGCAGCTTGAGGGCGGGAGGAACCGGGGAGCTGTTTTTT
TRBV16	20	.	TRBD2	TRBJ2-4	CASSQSGLGVHVRAKNIQYF	TGTGCCAGCAGCCAATCGGGACTAGGTGTTCATGTTCGGGCCAAAAACATTCAGTACTTC
TRBV4-3	16	.	TRBD1	TRBJ1-4	CASSPGSGQGNEKLFF	TGCGCCAGCAGCCCAGGGTCGGGACAGGGTAATGAAAAACTGTTTTTT
TRBV9	13	.	.	TRBJ2-3	CASSVATTDTQYF	TGTGCCAGCAGCGTAGCTACCACAGATACGCAGTATTTT
TRBV27	15	.	TRBD2	TRBJ2-7	CASSPLAALSYEQYF	TGTGCCAGCAGTCCCCTAGCGGCCCTCTCCTACGAGCAGTACTTC
TRBV29-1	17	.	.	TRBJ1-3	CSVGGRKIEHSGNTIYF	TGCAGCGTTGGCGGCAGAAAGATTGAACACTCTGGAAACACCATATATTTT
TRBV28	15	once	TRBD2	TRBJ2-2	CASSLLSGLTGELFF	TGTGCCAGCAGTTTACTTAGCGGGTTGACCGGGGAGCTGTTTTTT
TRBV7-6	15	.	TRBD2	TRBJ2-5	CASSLGGGAQETQYF	TGTGCCAGCAGCTTAGGCGGGGGGGCTCAAGAGACCCAGTACTTC
TRBV7-2	13	.	TRBD1	TRBJ1-2	CASSFGQGGGYTF	TGTGCCAGCAGCTTCGGACAGGGTGGTGGCTACACCTTC
TRBV28	17	.	.	TRBJ1-1	CASRKPSVATKNTEAFF	TGTGCCAGCAGAAAACCTTCGGTAGCTACCAAGAACACTGAAGCTTTCTTT
TRBV7-9	15	.	TRBD1	TRBJ1-1	CASSLIWDRGTEAFF	TGTGCCAGCAGCTTAATATGGGACAGGGGCACTGAAGCTTTCTTT
TRBV28	14	few	TRBD1	TRBJ1-1	CASSRDRVSTEAFF	TGTGCCAGCAGCCGGGACAGGGTATCCACTGAAGCTTTCTTT
TRBV28	14	.	TRBD1	TRBJ1-5	CASSLGTGDQPQHF	TGTGCCAGCAGTTTAGGGACAGGGGATCAGCCCCAGCATTTT
TRBV19	13	.	.	TRBJ2-1	CASSSPTLGEQFF	TGTGCCAGTAGTAGCCCGACTTTGGGTGAGCAGTTCTTC
TRBV27	13	.	.	TRBJ2-5	CASSPRHVETQYF	TGTGCCAGCAGTCCCAGACATGTGGAGACCCAGTACTTC
TRBV28	16	.	TRBD1	TRBJ1-2	CASSSTGTGAFRGYTF	TGTGCCAGCAGTTCCACCGGGACAGGGGCCTTTAGAGGCTACACCTTC
TRBV5-1	14	.	.	TRBJ2-4	CASSLGTDKNIQYF	TGCGCCAGCAGCTTGGGGACAGACAAAAACATTCAGTACTTC
TRBV7-2	14	.	.	TRBJ1-2	CASSFAGADYGYTF	TGTGCCAGCAGCTTTGCAGGGGCGGACTATGGCTACACCTTC
TRBV10-3	19	.	.	TRBJ1-6	CAISETVTGGLNYNSPLHF	TGTGCCATCAGTGAAACCGTGACCGGCGGACTGAACTATAATTCACCCCTCCACTTT
TRBV6-5	15	.	TRBD2	TRBJ2-1	CASRTLAGESNEQFF	TGTGCCAGCAGGACACTAGCGGGAGAATCCAATGAGCAGTTCTTC
TRBV18	16	.	.	TRBJ2-2	CASSPLATGNTGELFF	TGTGCCAGCTCACCACTTGCAACAGGGAACACCGGGGAGCTGTTTTTT
TRBV19	13	.	.	TRBJ2-7	CASSMVEDYEQYF	TGTGCCAGTAGTATGGTGGAGGACTACGAGCAGTACTTC
TRBV18	13	.	.	TRBJ1-6	CASSPVSNSPLHF	TGTGCCAGCTCACCCGTTAGTAATTCACCCCTCCACTTT
TRBV4-1	16	.	TRBD1	TRBJ1-1	CASRGTGGAWDTEAFF	TGCGCCAGCAGGGGGACAGGGGGCGCATGGGACACTGAAGCTTTCTTT
TRBV4-1	16	.	TRBD1	TRBJ2-3	CASSQGGTGDTDTQYF	TGCGCCAGCAGCCAAGGCGGGACAGGGGACACAGATACGCAGTATTTT